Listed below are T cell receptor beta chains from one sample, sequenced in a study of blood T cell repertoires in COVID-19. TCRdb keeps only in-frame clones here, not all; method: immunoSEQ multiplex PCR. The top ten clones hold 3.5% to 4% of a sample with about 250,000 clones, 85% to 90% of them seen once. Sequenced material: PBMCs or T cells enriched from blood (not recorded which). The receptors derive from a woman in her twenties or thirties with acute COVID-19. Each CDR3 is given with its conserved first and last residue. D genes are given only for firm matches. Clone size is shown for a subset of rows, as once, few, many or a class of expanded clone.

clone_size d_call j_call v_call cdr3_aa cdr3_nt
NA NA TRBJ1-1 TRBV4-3 CASSDRSDTEAFF TGCGCCAGCAGCGATCGGTCGGACACTGAAGCTTTCTTT
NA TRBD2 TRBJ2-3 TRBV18 CASSPGLVSRGTDTQYF TGTGCCAGCTCACCGGGACTAGTTAGCCGGGGCACAGATACGCAGTATTTT
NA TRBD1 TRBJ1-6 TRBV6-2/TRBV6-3 CASSSRHRGNSPLHF TGTGCCAGCAGTAGCCGTCACAGGGGGAATTCACCCCTCCACTTT
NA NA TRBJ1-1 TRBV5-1 CASSFPGDTEAFF TGCGCCAGCAGCTTCCCCGGAGACACTGAAGCTTTCTTT
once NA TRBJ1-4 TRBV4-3 CASSPVGGATNEKLFF TGCGCCAGCAGTCCTGTGGGAGGAGCAACTAATGAAAAACTGTTTTTT
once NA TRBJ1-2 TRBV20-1 CSASHNYGYTF TGCAGTGCATCCCATAACTATGGCTACACCTTC
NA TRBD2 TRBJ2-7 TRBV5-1 CASSSARLAGPSYEQYF TGCGCCAGCAGCTCTGCCCGACTAGCGGGACCCTCCTACGAGCAGTACTTC
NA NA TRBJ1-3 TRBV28 CASSSTGTKGNTIYF TGTGCCAGCAGTTCGACCGGGACAAAGGGAAACACCATATATTTT
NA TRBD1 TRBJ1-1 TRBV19 CASSIRQGMNTEAFF TGTGCCAGTAGTATCCGACAGGGAATGAACACTGAAGCTTTCTTT
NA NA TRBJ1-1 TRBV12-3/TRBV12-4 CASSPNTEAFF TGTGCCAGCAGCCCAAACACTGAAGCTTTCTTT
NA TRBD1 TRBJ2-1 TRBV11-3 CASSLRGDRGYNEQFF TGTGCCAGCAGCCTCCGGGGGGACAGGGGCTACAATGAGCAGTTCTTC
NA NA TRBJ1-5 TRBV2 CASSRKQGGSNQPQHF TGTGCCAGCAGTCGAAAACAGGGCGGAAGCAATCAGCCCCAGCATTTT
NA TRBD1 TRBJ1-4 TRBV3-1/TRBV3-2 CASSQNRGLEKLFF TGTGCCAGCAGCCAAAACAGGGGGCTAGAAAAACTGTTTTTT
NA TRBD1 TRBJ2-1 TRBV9 CASSTYRGRLLF TGTGCCAGCAGCACATACAGGGGGCGTTTGCTCTTC
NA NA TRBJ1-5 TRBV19 CASSAAGGNQPQHF TGTGCCAGTAGTGCCGCCGGGGGCAATCAGCCCCAGCATTTT
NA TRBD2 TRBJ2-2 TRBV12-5 CASGLISGDNTGELFF TGTGCTAGTGGTTTAATTAGCGGGGACAACACCGGGGAGCTGTTTTTT